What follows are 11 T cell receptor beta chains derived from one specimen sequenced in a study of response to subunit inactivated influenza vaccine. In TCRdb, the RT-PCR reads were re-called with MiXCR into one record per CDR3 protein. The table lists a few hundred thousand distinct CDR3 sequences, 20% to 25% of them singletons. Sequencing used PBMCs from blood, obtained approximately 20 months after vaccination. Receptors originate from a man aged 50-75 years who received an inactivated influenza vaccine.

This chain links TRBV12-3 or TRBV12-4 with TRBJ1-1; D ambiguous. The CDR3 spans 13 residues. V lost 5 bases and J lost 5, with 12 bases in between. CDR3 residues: CASSPGRLTEAFF. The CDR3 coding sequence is TGTGCCAGCAGTCCTGGACGACTGACTGAAGCTTTCTTT.

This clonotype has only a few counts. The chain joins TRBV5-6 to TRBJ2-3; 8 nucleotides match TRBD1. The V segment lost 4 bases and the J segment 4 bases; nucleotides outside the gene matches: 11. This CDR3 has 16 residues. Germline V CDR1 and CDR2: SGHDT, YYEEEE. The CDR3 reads CASSPLDRVESDTQYF. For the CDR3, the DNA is TGTGCCAGCAGCCCGTTGGACAGGGTGGAATCAGATACGCAGTATTTT. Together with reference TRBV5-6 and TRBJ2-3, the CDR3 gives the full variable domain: DAGVTQSPTHLIKTRGQQVTLRCSPKSGHDTVSWYQQALGQGPQFIFQYYEEEERQRGNFPDRFSGHQFPNYSSELNVNALLLGDSALYLCASSPLDRVESDTQYFGPGTRLTVL.

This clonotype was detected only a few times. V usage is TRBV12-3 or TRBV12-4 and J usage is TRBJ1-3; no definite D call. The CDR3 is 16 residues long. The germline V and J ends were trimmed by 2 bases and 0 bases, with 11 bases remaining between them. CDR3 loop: CASSLFPPSSGNTIYF. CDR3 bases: TGTGCCAGCAGTTTATTCCCCCCGAGCTCTGGAAACACCATATATTTT.

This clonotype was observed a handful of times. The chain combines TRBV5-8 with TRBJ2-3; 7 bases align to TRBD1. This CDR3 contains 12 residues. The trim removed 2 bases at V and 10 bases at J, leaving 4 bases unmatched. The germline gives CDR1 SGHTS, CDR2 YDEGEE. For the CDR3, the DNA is TGTGCCAGCAGCTTACAGGGGACGTCGCAGTATTTT. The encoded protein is CASSLQGTSQYF.

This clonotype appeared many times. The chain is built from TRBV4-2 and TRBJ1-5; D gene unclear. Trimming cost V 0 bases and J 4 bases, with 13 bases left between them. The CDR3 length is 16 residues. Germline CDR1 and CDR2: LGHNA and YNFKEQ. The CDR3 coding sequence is TGTGCCAGCAGCCAAGATCACGTGCGGGGAAATCAGCCCCAGCATTTT. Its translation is CASSQDHVRGNQPQHF.

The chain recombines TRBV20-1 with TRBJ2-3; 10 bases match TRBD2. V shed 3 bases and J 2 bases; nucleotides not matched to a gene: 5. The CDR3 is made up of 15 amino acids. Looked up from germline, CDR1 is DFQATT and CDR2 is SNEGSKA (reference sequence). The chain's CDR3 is CSASATSGDTDTQYF. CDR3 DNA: TGCAGTGCTAGTGCCACTAGCGGGGACACAGATACGCAGTATTTT.

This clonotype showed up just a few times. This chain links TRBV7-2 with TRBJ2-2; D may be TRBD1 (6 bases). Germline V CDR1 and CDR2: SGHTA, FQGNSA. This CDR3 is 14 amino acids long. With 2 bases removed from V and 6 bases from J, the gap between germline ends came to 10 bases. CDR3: CASSLNQGSGELFF. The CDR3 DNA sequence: TGTGCCAGCAGCTTAAATCAGGGGTCCGGGGAGCTGTTTTTT.

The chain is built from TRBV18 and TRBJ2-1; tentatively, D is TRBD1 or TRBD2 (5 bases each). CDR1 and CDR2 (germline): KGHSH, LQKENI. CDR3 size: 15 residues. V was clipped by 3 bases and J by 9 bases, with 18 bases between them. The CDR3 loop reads CASSPGQRGRTEQFF. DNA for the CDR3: TGTGCCAGCTCACCTGGGCAGAGGGGACGAACTGAGCAGTTCTTC. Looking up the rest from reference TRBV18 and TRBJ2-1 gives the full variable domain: NAGVMQNPRHLVRRRGQEARLRCSPMKGHSHVYWYRQLPEEGLKFMVYLQKENIIDESGMPKERFSAEFPKEGPSILRIQQVVRGDSAAYFCASSPGQRGRTEQFFGPGTRLTVL.

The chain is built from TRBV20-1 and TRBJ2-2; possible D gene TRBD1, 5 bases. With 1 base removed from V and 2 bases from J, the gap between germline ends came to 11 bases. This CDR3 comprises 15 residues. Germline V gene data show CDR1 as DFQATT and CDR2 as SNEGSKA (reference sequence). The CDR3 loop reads CSARAPQGNTGELFF. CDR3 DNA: TGCAGTGCTAGAGCTCCCCAGGGAAACACCGGGGAGCTGTTTTTT.

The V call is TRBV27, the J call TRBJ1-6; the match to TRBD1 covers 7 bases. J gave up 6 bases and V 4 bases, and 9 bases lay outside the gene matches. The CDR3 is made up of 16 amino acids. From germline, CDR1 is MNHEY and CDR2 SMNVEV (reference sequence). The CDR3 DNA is TGTGCCAGCAGTTCGCCCGACAGGGCTGGTAATTCACCCCTCCACTTT. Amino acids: CASSSPDRAGNSPLHF.

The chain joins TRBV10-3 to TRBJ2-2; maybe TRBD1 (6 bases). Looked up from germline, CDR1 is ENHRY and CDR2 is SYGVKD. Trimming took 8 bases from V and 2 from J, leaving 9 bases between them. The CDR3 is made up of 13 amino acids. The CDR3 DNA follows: TGTGCCATCGGGGACATTAACACCGGGGAGCTGTTTTTT. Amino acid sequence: CAIGDINTGELFF.